The rows below give T cell receptor beta chains drawn from one sample of a study of blood T cell repertoires in COVID-19. Some clones are missing from TCRdb's copy, which holds only in-frame ones; the method was immunoSEQ multiplex PCR. The sample lists 150,000 to 200,000 clones, nearly 80% occurring once. Specimen: PBMCs or T cells enriched from blood (not recorded which). These receptors were obtained from a man in his 60s who had been exposed to COVID-19. CDR3s include the opening cysteine and the closing phenylalanine or tryptophan. A D gene is named only where the DNA matches it firmly. The size field is filled for only some rows; it gives once, few, many or a size class.

TRBJ1-6,-,TRBV5-1,16,-,TGCGCCAGCAGCTTGGCCATGGGAGGAGATAATTCACCCCTCCACTTT,CASSLAMGGDNSPLHF
TRBJ1-1,-,TRBV27,16,TRBD1,TGTGCCAGCAGTACGCGGACAGGGATGGAGTACACTGAAGCTTTCTTT,CASSTRTGMEYTEAFF
TRBJ2-1,-,TRBV28,12,-,TGTGCCACAGGGGCGGTCTACAATGAGCAGTTCTTC,CATGAVYNEQFF
TRBJ2-7,many,TRBV27,15,-,TGTGCCAGCAGACCACAGGTGCTTATGGGCTACGAGCAGTACTTC,CASRPQVLMGYEQYF
TRBJ1-5,-,TRBV28,14,-,TGTGCCAGCAGCATGACAGACCCCAATCAGCCCCAGCATTTT,CASSMTDPNQPQHF
TRBJ1-1,few,TRBV7-2,14,TRBD1,TGTGCCAGCAGCACCTCCGGGACAGGGATAGGAGCTTTCTTT,CASSTSGTGIGAFF
TRBJ1-1,-,TRBV19,12,-,TGTGCCAGTAGTGTATCCGGGAGGGAAGCTTTCTTT,CASSVSGREAFF
TRBJ2-3,-,TRBV7-9,14,-,TGTGCCAGCAGCTCATCGACAGGAACAGATACGCAGTATTTT,CASSSSTGTDTQYF
TRBJ2-4,-,TRBV27,15,TRBD2,TGTGCCAGCAGCCCGGGACTAGCGAATTGGGACATTCAGTACTTC,CASSPGLANWDIQYF
TRBJ1-6,-,TRBV7-9,13,TRBD1,TGTGCCAGCAGCTCCTTACAGGGGTCACCCCTCCACTTT,CASSSLQGSPLHF
TRBJ2-5,few,TRBV7-9,15,TRBD1,TGTGCCAGCAGCTTCGGGACAGGGGAACAAGAGACCCAGTACTTC,CASSFGTGEQETQYF
TRBJ1-2,-,TRBV19,15,-,TGTGCCAGTACCCCCAGGTCGGCCGAGAACTATGGCTACACCTTC,CASTPRSAENYGYTF
TRBJ1-5,-,TRBV5-4,12,-,TGTGCCAGCAGCTTGCCCGGTCAGCCCCAGCATTTT,CASSLPGQPQHF
TRBJ2-5,once,TRBV15,15,TRBD2,TGTGCCACCAGCAGAGAAGGCAGCGGGAGCGTCGCCCAGTACTTC,CATSREGSGSVAQYF
TRBJ2-5,-,TRBV5-6,15,-,TGTGCCAGCAGCTTGAGATCGGTCCTCAGGGAGACCCAGTACTTC,CASSLRSVLRETQYF
TRBJ2-7,once,TRBV29-1,14,-,TGCAGCGTTGTGGCCGGGGGAGGCAGCCACGAGCAGTACTTC,CSVVAGGGSHEQYF
TRBJ2-7,-,TRBV19,15,-,TGTGCCAGTAGCAGGGTCGTTTCCTCCGCCTACGAGCAGTACTTC,CASSRVVSSAYEQYF
TRBJ2-1,-,TRBV7-2,15,TRBD2,TGTGCCAGCAGCATTAGCGGGAGATCCTACAATGAGCAGTTCTTC,CASSISGRSYNEQFF
TRBJ2-7,-,TRBV4-3,13,-,TGCGCCAGCAGCGCATCTCAGGGGCGCGAGCAGTACTTC,CASSASQGREQYF
TRBJ1-2,-,TRBV6-5,15,TRBD1,TGTGCCAGCAGGGGACAGGGGGCGCGAGTTTATGGCTACACCTTC,CASRGQGARVYGYTF
TRBJ1-1,-,TRBV15,12,-,TGTGCCACCAGCACGGGGAACACTGAAGCTTTCTTT,CATSTGNTEAFF
TRBJ1-5,-,TRBV19,14,-,TGTGCCACCCAAAACTTGATCGGGTATCAGCCCCAGCATTTT,CATQNLIGYQPQHF
TRBJ1-2,-,TRBV7-9,14,-,TGTGCCAGCAGCTTATCAATGCGGGACTATGGCTACACCTTC,CASSLSMRDYGYTF
TRBJ2-3,-,TRBV7-2,16,-,TGTGCCAGCAGCTTAGCCCCTCGGGGGGCGGGTGATACGCAGTATTTT,CASSLAPRGAGDTQYF
TRBJ2-3,-,TRBV4-1,15,TRBD2,TGCGCCAGCAGCCCGGGTGGTAGCGGGAGGGATACGCAGTATTTT,CASSPGGSGRDTQYF
TRBJ2-1,-,TRBV27,16,-,TGTGCCAGCAGTTCCTCCTCAGGAACCTCTCCGGGGGAGCAGTTCTTC,CASSSSSGTSPGEQFF
TRBJ1-4,-,TRBV29-1,14,-,TGCAGCGTTGGAACTATACCAACTAATGAAAAACTGTTTTTT,CSVGTIPTNEKLFF
TRBJ2-1,-,TRBV5-1,15,TRBD2,TGCGCCAGCAGCTTGTCGGGGGGGTCGTACAATGAGCAGTTCTTC,CASSLSGGSYNEQFF
TRBJ2-5,-,TRBV10-3,13,-,TGTGCCATCAGTCCTCAAGTCGGGGAGACCCAGTACTTC,CAISPQVGETQYF
TRBJ1-1,-,TRBV18,15,-,TGTGCCAGCTCACCACGGGTTACAGGGAACACTGAAGCTTTCTTT,CASSPRVTGNTEAFF
TRBJ1-1,-,TRBV9,17,TRBD1,TGTGCCAGCAGCGCCCCCTCAACCGGGACAGTGAACACTGAAGCTTTCTTT,CASSAPSTGTVNTEAFF
TRBJ2-5,-,TRBV11-3,16,-,TGTGCCAGCAGCTTAGAGTCGGCGCAGGGCCAAGAGACCCAGTACTTC,CASSLESAQGQETQYF
TRBJ1-5,-,TRBV5-8,15,-,TGTGCCAGCAGCTTGGGTAGCAGAGTCAATCAGCCCCAGCATTTT,CASSLGSRVNQPQHF
TRBJ1-1,once,TRBV19,15,TRBD1,TGTGCCAGTAGTATAGGGACAGGATGGGGCACTGAAGCTTTCTTT,CASSIGTGWGTEAFF
TRBJ2-2,once,TRBV30,19,TRBD2,TGTGCCTGGAGTGTACGCCGGCTAGCGGGAGGTTGGAACACCGGGGAGCTGTTTTTT,CAWSVRRLAGGWNTGELFF
TRBJ1-6,-,TRBV9,15,TRBD1,TGTGCCAGCAGCGTAGAAGAGACAGGGAGCTCGGCCCTCCACTTT,CASSVEETGSSALHF
TRBJ1-4,-,TRBV27,15,-,TGTGCCAGCAGTAAGTACAGGGTCGCCAATGAAAAACTGTTTTTT,CASSKYRVANEKLFF
TRBJ2-7,-,TRBV27,14,-,TGTGCCAGCAGTTATCGGGGAGATGCCCACGAGCAGTACTTC,CASSYRGDAHEQYF
TRBJ2-7,-,TRBV25-1,15,TRBD1,TGTGCCAGCCAGTCAGGGGGCACTCGTGGCTACGAGCAGTACTTC,CASQSGGTRGYEQYF
TRBJ2-1,once,TRBV19,16,TRBD2,TGTGCCAGTAGTATAGTAGCGGGAGGGCCGAGAGATGAGCAGTTCTTC,CASSIVAGGPRDEQFF
TRBJ1-3,-,TRBV7-2,16,TRBD1,TGTGCCAGCAGCTTAGCGGACAGGGTGGCTGGAAACACCATATATTTT,CASSLADRVAGNTIYF
TRBJ2-2,few,TRBV5-4,14,TRBD2,TGTGCCAGCAGGAGCGGGAGGGCTGCCGGGGAGCTGTTTTTT,CASRSGRAAGELFF
TRBJ2-3,-,TRBV5-1,15,-,TGCGCCAGCAGCGGTAGGGAGGCCAGGGGGGATACGCAGTATTTT,CASSGREARGDTQYF
TRBJ1-5,-,TRBV18,15,TRBD1,TGTGCCAGCTCACGGGACAGGGGTTTTGGGCAGCCCCAGCATTTT,CASSRDRGFGQPQHF
TRBJ2-1,-,TRBV2,16,TRBD2,TGTGCCAGCACCTTAGGGACTAGCGGGAGGGTGGATGAGCAGTTCTTC,CASTLGTSGRVDEQFF
TRBJ1-1,-,TRBV2,13,-,TGTGCCAGCCGACAGATCCCGAACACTGAAGCTTTCTTT,CASRQIPNTEAFF
TRBJ1-5,-,TRBV30,13,-,TGTGCCTGGAGTTTAGGGGGACGACAGCCCCAGCATTTT,CAWSLGGRQPQHF
TRBJ1-5,-,TRBV28,13,TRBD1,TGTGCCAGCAGTTCTACAGGGGTGGGGCCCCAGCATTTT,CASSSTGVGPQHF
TRBJ1-6,-,TRBV6-5,14,TRBD1,TGTGCCAGCAGGAAGACAGGGCGTAATTCACCCCTCCACTTT,CASRKTGRNSPLHF
TRBJ2-5,-,TRBV6-2/TRBV6-3,15,-,TGTGCCAGCAGTCGCTCCGGAGCGGTCCAAGAGACCCAGTACTTC,CASSRSGAVQETQYF
TRBJ1-2,-,TRBV7-2,16,-,TGTGCCAGCAGCTTAGTAAGCGGACAGCTAAACTATGGCTACACCTTC,CASSLVSGQLNYGYTF
TRBJ1-2,-,TRBV19,12,-,TGTGCCAGTTCCTCTAATAACTATGGCTACACCTTC,CASSSNNYGYTF
TRBJ1-2,-,TRBV10-3,15,-,TGTGCCATCAGTGAGAATCCAGGAACCGCCTATGGCTACACCTTC,CAISENPGTAYGYTF
TRBJ2-7,-,TRBV9,16,-,TGTGCCAGCAGCGACCGCGGGACTCCGGCCTCCTACGAGCAGTACTTC,CASSDRGTPASYEQYF